This TCR beta chain derives from a study of CD8+ T cells in alopecia areata. The CDR3 runs 12 residues. CDR1 SNHLY and CDR2 FYNNEI come from the germline V gene. Trimming pared 2 bases from V and 6 bases from J, leaving 5 bases between. This clone was counted between two and nine times. Following RNA extraction, reverse transcription yielded cDNA that acted as the sequencing template. Sequencing was performed with immunoSEQ multiplex PCR; in TCRdb, only in-frame clones are kept and a portion is missing. This table holds 70,000 to 95,000 clones, around 54% found once. The V gene is TRBV2, the J gene TRBJ2-1, with no clear D. The origin of this receptor is a human donor with alopecia areata. Material for sequencing was NKG2D-high CD8+ T cells sorted from blood. Here the CDR3 reads CASSELGNEQFF. CDR3 nucleotide sequence: TGTGCCAGCAGTGAATTGGGCAATGAGCAGTTCTTC. Combining the CDR3 with reference TRBV2 and TRBJ2-1 gives the whole variable domain EPEVTQTPSHQVTQMGQEVILRCVPISNHLYFYWYRQILGQKVEFLVSFYNNEISEKSEIFDDQFSVERPDGSNFTLKIRSTKLEDSAMYFCASSELGNEQFFGPGTRLTVL.